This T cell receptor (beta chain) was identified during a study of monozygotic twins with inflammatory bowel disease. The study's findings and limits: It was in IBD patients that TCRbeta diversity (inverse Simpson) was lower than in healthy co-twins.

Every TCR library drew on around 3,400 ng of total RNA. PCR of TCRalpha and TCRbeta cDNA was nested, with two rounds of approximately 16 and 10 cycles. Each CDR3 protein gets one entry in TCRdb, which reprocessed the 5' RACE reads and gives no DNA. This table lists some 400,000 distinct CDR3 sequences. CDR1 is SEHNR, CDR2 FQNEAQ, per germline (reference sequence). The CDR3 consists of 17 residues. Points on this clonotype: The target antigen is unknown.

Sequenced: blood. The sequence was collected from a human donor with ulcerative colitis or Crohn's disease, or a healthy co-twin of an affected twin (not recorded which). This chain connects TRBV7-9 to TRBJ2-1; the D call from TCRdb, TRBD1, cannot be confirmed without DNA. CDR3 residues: CASSSSGGGGSYNEQFF.